The following is a T cell receptor beta chain sequence with its context. Trimming removed 1 base from V and 5 bases from J, with 8 bases in between. Germline values: CDR1 LNHDA, CDR2 SQIVND (reference sequence). This CDR3 region has 13 residues. Clones were read by immunoSEQ multiplex PCR, and TCRdb kept only the in-frame ones, dropping some. The table records roughly 150,000 clones, around 88% of them present only once. The sample comes from a study of control samples from healthy donors and cancer patients. The chain joins TRBV19 to TRBJ1-1; D gene ambiguous. This clonotype was sampled from a man aged 18 to 29 in good health. The sequenced sample consisted of blood. CDR3 sequence: CASSIGAGTEAFF. CDR3 in DNA: TGTGCCAGTAGTATAGGGGCGGGAACTGAAGCTTTCTTT.